The 23 T cell receptor beta chains in this list originate from one sample, sequenced in a study of identical twins. TCRdb redid the calling of the 5' RACE reads with MiXCR, one entry per CDR3 protein. The sample has 1.5 million or so distinct CDR3 sequences, about 30% seen once. Material: cord blood. The receptor set was obtained from a newborn girl in good health.

This clonotype has a single count. The V call is TRBV15, the J call TRBJ2-2; 7 nucleotides match TRBD1. J was trimmed by 8 bases and V by 6 bases; bases with no gene match: 12. The CDR3 covers 15 residues. Germline CDR1 is LNHNV and CDR2 is YYDKDF (reference sequence). CDR3 coding DNA: TGTGCCACCAGAAAAGGGACAGTCCTCGGTGGGGAGCTGTTTTTT. It encodes CATRKGTVLGGELFF. The full variable domain, in which reference TRBV15 and TRBJ2-2 provide the parts outside the CDR3, is DAMVIQNPRYQVTQFGKPVTLSCSQTLNHNVMYWYQQKSSQAPKLLFHYYDKDFNNEADTPDNFQSRRPNTSFCFLDIRSPGLGDTAMYLCATRKGTVLGGELFFGEGSRLTVL.

This clonotype was seen a handful of times. J is TRBJ2-1 and V is TRBV3-1; 7 nucleotides agree with TRBD1. Looked up from germline, CDR1 is LGHDT and CDR2 is YNNKEL (reference sequence). The CDR3 is 16 amino acids. J gave up 0 bases and V 5 bases, and 7 bases lay outside the gene matches. In DNA form, the CDR3 reads TGTGCCAGCAGCTATGGACAGGACAGCTCCTACAATGAGCAGTTCTTC. Protein sequence: CASSYGQDSSYNEQFF.

The chain combines TRBV28 with TRBJ1-1; D is unclear. Germline values: CDR1 MDHEN, CDR2 SYDVKM. CDR3 length equals 15 residues. Trimming took 1 base from V and 0 from J, leaving 9 bases between them. CDR3 region: CASSLSDAMNTEAFF. For the CDR3, the DNA is TGTGCCAGCAGTTTATCTGATGCGATGAACACTGAAGCTTTCTTT.

The gene calls are TRBV30 and TRBJ1-3; D ambiguous. Between the trimmed V and J ends, which lost 0 bases and 0 bases, there was a span of 9 bases. The germline V gene has CDR1 GTSNPN and CDR2 SVGIG (reference sequence). CDR3 length: 15 amino acids. CDR3 sequence reads: CAWSVQALSGNTIYF. CDR3 in DNA: TGTGCCTGGAGTGTCCAGGCGCTCTCTGGAAACACCATATATTTT.

This clonotype was recorded a few times. The gene calls are TRBV4-2 and TRBJ2-7, with D unresolved. Germline values: CDR1 LGHNA, CDR2 YNFKEQ. This CDR3 spans 14 amino acids. Trimming took off 0 bases at V and 3 bases at J, with 9 bases between the two ends. CDR3 nucleotides: TGTGCCAGCAGCCAAGAAGGATCGGACTACGAGCAGTACTTC. This gives the protein CASSQEGSDYEQYF.

This clonotype has just a few counts. The V call is TRBV20-1, the J call TRBJ1-2; tentatively, D is TRBD1 (6 bases). CDR3 size: 16 residues. Deletions cut 5 bases from V and 8 bases from J, with 27 bases between. Per the germline V gene, CDR1 is DFQATT and CDR2 is SNEGSKA (reference sequence). DNA for the CDR3: TGCAGTGCTTTAATTCCGGTGTGGACAGACCCCGGCGGCTACACCTTC. Residues: CSALIPVWTDPGGYTF.

The CDR3 region has the DNA TGTGCCAGCAGCCCGCCCGGGACAGGGACATACAATGAGCAGTACTTC. It translates to CASSPPGTGTYNEQYF. J is TRBJ2-1 and V is TRBV7-9; 9 nucleotides agree with TRBD1. The J call could be wrong; TRBJ2-7 is a better fit for the DNA end. Germline CDR1 reads SEHNR; CDR2 reads FQNEAQ (reference sequence). The CDR3 spans 16 residues.

This clonotype was observed a handful of times. The chain couples TRBV6-5 to TRBJ1-1; a weak D match, TRBD1 (6 bases). The CDR3 is 15 residues long. Germline V CDR1 and CDR2: MNHEY, SVGAGI. V lost 0 bases and J lost 1, with 9 bases in between. The CDR3 DNA sequence: TGTGCCAGCAGTTACTCCCCAGGGGCGAACACTGAAGCTTTCTTT. Translation gives CASSYSPGANTEAFF.

The chain is built from TRBV6-1 and TRBJ2-1; D gene unclear. Germline CDR1 is MNHNS and CDR2 is SASEGT. V lost 1 base, J lost 0 bases, and 10 bases lay in between. The CDR3 loop spans 16 amino acids. CDR3 nucleotides: TGTGCCAGCAGTGAAGGGCTAACAAGCTCCTACAATGAGCAGTTCTTC. Amino acid sequence: CASSEGLTSSYNEQFF.

This clonotype has only a few counts. The chain uses TRBV20-1 and TRBJ1-1; D remains unclear. Germline lookup yields CDR1 DFQATT and CDR2 SNEGSKA (reference sequence). This CDR3 is 14 amino acids long. V lost 1 base and J 1 base, leaving 10 bases between the germline ends. The CDR3 reads CSARVWRENTEAFF. The CDR3 DNA sequence: TGCAGTGCTAGAGTGTGGAGGGAGAACACTGAAGCTTTCTTT.

The CDR3 DNA reads TGCAGTGCCTCGACGGGTCATCAGCCCCAGCATTTT. Its protein product is CSASTGHQPQHF. The chain has TRBV20-1 and TRBJ1-5; D is undetermined. V dropped 6 bases and J dropped 5 bases, with 11 bases sitting between them. The CDR3 runs to 12 residues. Germline V gene sequence: CDR1 DFQATT, CDR2 SNEGSKA (reference sequence).

The rearrangement uses TRBV12-3 or TRBV12-4 and TRBJ2-7, with D possibly matching TRBD2 (6 bases). CDR3 length: 12 amino acids. Deletions cut 6 bases from V and 6 bases from J, with 12 bases between. The CDR3 spells CASSRDLSEQYF. As DNA, the CDR3 is TGTGCCAGCAGCCGGGACTTATCCGAGCAGTACTTC.

This clonotype has only a few counts. This chain links TRBV5-1 with TRBJ2-5, with a weak D call TRBD1 (6 bases). Germline V lookup: CDR1 SGHRS, CDR2 YFSETQ. The CDR3 spans 15 residues. Trimming removed 4 bases at V and 0 bases at J, with 13 bases between. For the CDR3, the DNA is TGCGCCAGCAGCACCCTCCGACAGGACCAAGAGACCCAGTACTTC. Encoded protein: CASSTLRQDQETQYF.

The rearrangement links TRBV11-2 to TRBJ2-3, with 8 nucleotides matching TRBD1. V shed 5 bases and J 2 bases; nucleotides not matched to a gene: 6. CDR1 is SGHAT and CDR2 is FQNNGV in the germline V gene. The CDR3 is 15 amino acids. The CDR3 sequence: CASSHQGAFTDTQYF. In DNA, the CDR3 is TGTGCCAGCAGCCATCAGGGGGCTTTCACAGATACGCAGTATTTT.

This chain joins TRBV20-1 and TRBJ2-3, with D perhaps TRBD1 or TRBD2 (5 bases each). Trimming shortened V by 5 bases and J by 4 bases, and 13 bases separated the two germline ends. CDR3 length: 13 residues. Germline V CDR1 and CDR2: DFQATT, SNEGSKA (reference sequence). CDR3 residues: CSAGTSLPDTQYF. The CDR3 DNA sequence: TGCAGTGCTGGGACCTCACTCCCAGATACGCAGTATTTT.

There are a few counts of this clonotype. V and J are TRBV5-6 and TRBJ2-3, with TRBD2 identical over 7 bases. Germline V gene data show CDR1 as SGHDT and CDR2 as YYEEEE. The CDR3 is made up of 16 amino acids. J was trimmed by 2 bases and V by 0 bases; bases with no gene match: 6. The CDR3 protein is CASSLAERDATDTQYF. CDR3 bases: TGTGCCAGCAGCTTGGCGGAGCGGGACGCCACAGATACGCAGTATTTT.

Only a few counts were recorded for this clonotype. The V call is TRBV12-3 or TRBV12-4, the J call TRBJ2-1; 7 bases agree with TRBD2. This CDR3 has 15 residues. V lost 6 bases and J lost 4; bases outside the gene matches: 9. CDR3 region: CASSPKRGLYNEQFF. CDR3 DNA: TGTGCCAGCAGCCCCAAGCGGGGACTGTACAATGAGCAGTTCTTC.

Only a few counts were recorded for this clonotype. The genes are TRBV4-1 and TRBJ1-2; D not certain. V shed 2 bases and J shed 4 bases, with 11 bases lying between them. CDR1 MGHRA and CDR2 YSYEKL come from the germline V gene. The CDR3 has 14 residues. The CDR3 DNA follows: TGCGCCAGCAGCCAAACCCCCCGTCCCTATGGCTACACCTTC. Translation gives CASSQTPRPYGYTF.

This clonotype was seen only a few times. The DNA of the CDR3 is TGTGCCAGCAGCCGCCTACAGGGGTCCTCCTACAATGAGCAGTTCTTC. Its translation: CASSRLQGSSYNEQFF. The chain carries TRBV4-2 and TRBJ2-1; TRBD1 matches at 7 bases. This CDR3 is built from 16 residues. V dropped 4 bases and J dropped 0; count of bases not matched to a gene: 6. The germline V gene has CDR1 LGHNA and CDR2 YNFKEQ.

The J gene is TRBJ1-5, the V gene TRBV25-1, with TRBD1 as a possible D gene (5 bases). V lost 6 bases, J lost 3 bases, and 12 bases lay in between. The germline V gene encodes CDR1 MGHDK and CDR2 SYGVNS. CDR3 length equals 14 residues. The chain's CDR3 is CASSSDRHNQPQHF. The CDR3 bases are TGTGCCAGCAGCTCAGACAGACACAATCAGCCCCAGCATTTT.

The rearrangement joins TRBV12-3 or TRBV12-4 to TRBJ2-1; 8 nucleotides line up with TRBD2. The CDR3 runs 19 residues. The junction had 17 bases not matched to a gene; V was cut back by 3 bases and J by 4 bases. The CDR3 DNA reads TGTGCCAGCAGTTTTCCTTCGTGGCGGGAGGAGGGATATTACAATGAGCAGTTCTTC. Protein sequence: CASSFPSWREEGYYNEQFF.

In this sample, this clonotype turned up a few times. J is TRBJ2-1 and V is TRBV6-6; TRBD2 matches at 9 bases. Per germline, CDR1 MNHNY and CDR2 SVGAGI (reference sequence). V was clipped by 5 bases and J by 3 bases; unmatched bases: 8. The CDR3 is 16 residues long. CDR3 residues: CASSDPLAGFYNEQFF. CDR3 in DNA: TGTGCCAGCAGTGACCCCCTAGCGGGGTTCTACAATGAGCAGTTCTTC.

This clonotype was seen once. The J gene is TRBJ2-7, the V gene TRBV20-1; the match to TRBD2 covers 8 bases. The ends lost 0 bases at V and 2 bases at J; junction bases unmatched: 3. This CDR3 is built from 14 residues. Germline assignment: CDR1 DFQATT and CDR2 SNEGSKA (reference sequence). Here the CDR3 reads CSARETSVPYEQYF. Here the CDR3 DNA reads TGCAGTGCTAGAGAGACTAGCGTCCCCTACGAGCAGTACTTC.